Each of the 27 T cell receptor beta chains below was sequenced from the same sample in a study of cytomegalovirus exposure and HLA in healthy donors. Amplification used 60 Vbeta primers and 13 Jbeta primers. Clones were sequenced by immunoSEQ multiplex PCR, and TCRdb holds only the in-frame ones, with some missing. The top ten clones hold around 4.4% of a sample with fewer than 200,000 clones, 65% to 85% of them seen once. Sequencing was done on a sample of PBMCs. The receptors shown here come from a woman aged 50 to 65 in good health and CMV-seropositive.

The V gene is TRBV6-5, the J gene TRBJ1-1; D call uncertain. The CDR3 runs to 15 residues. Per the germline V gene, CDR1 is MNHEY and CDR2 is SVGAGI. Trimming pared 8 bases from V and 3 bases from J, leaving 19 bases between. CDR3 residues: CASGSGYHKDTEAFF. CDR3 bases: TGTGCCAGCGGGTCGGGGTATCACAAGGACACTGAAGCTTTCTTT.

The gene calls are TRBV5-1 and TRBJ1-1; D unclear. CDR3 length: 15 residues. V was pared by 4 bases and J by 5 bases, with 18 bases between. CDR1 is SGHRS, CDR2 YFSETQ, per germline. CDR3: CASSPPGGSGTEAFF. The CDR3 DNA is TGCGCCAGCAGCCCCCCCGGAGGGAGTGGGACTGAAGCTTTCTTT. Looking up the rest from reference TRBV5-1 and TRBJ1-1 gives the full variable domain: KAGVTQTPRYLIKTRGQQVTLSCSPISGHRSVSWYQQTPGQGLQFLFEYFSETQRNKGNFPGRFSGRQFSNSRSEMNVSTLELGDSALYLCASSPPGGSGTEAFFGQGTRLTVV.

The chain uses TRBV28 and TRBJ2-7, with D hard to call. The germline CDR1 and CDR2 sequences are MDHEN and SYDVKM. V was cut by 6 bases and J by 4 bases, with 13 bases left in between. The CDR3 extends over 13 amino acids. The CDR3 DNA reads as TGTGCCAGCAGCGCGCGACTTTTATACGAGCAGTACTTC. This codes for CASSARLLYEQYF.

The rearrangement uses TRBV5-1 and TRBJ2-3, with 7 nucleotides matching TRBD1. V lost 2 bases, J lost 4 bases, and 7 bases stayed unmatched. This CDR3 comprises 15 residues. CDR1 is SGHRS, CDR2 YFSETQ, per germline. DNA of the CDR3: TGCGCCAGCAGCTTCAATGGGCAGGGGGCAGATACGCAGTATTTT. This gives the protein CASSFNGQGADTQYF. Complete variable domain (other parts from reference TRBV5-1 and TRBJ2-3): KAGVTQTPRYLIKTRGQQVTLSCSPISGHRSVSWYQQTPGQGLQFLFEYFSETQRNKGNFPGRFSGRQFSNSRSEMNVSTLELGDSALYLCASSFNGQGADTQYFGPGTRLTVL.

The CDR3, as DNA: TGCGCCAGCAGTGTCCGGGGTTGGAACACCGGGGAGCTGTTTTTT. Amino acid sequence: CASSVRGWNTGELFF. The V and J genes are TRBV10-2 and TRBJ2-2; a possible D gene is TRBD2 (5 bases). CDR1 is WSHSY and CDR2 is SAAADI in the germline V gene. Trimming removed 4 bases at V and 1 base at J, with 10 bases between. This CDR3 has 15 amino acids.

CDR3 region: CASSVHRVLADQPQHF. The DNA for the CDR3 is TGTGCCAGCAGTGTCCACAGGGTCCTAGCCGATCAGCCCCAGCATTTT. V and J are TRBV2 and TRBJ1-5, with D perhaps matching TRBD1 (6 bases). The CDR3 is 16 amino acids. V was trimmed by 4 bases and J by 5 bases, leaving 18 bases between them. Germline-derived CDR1 and CDR2 are SNHLY and FYNNEI.

V usage is TRBV7-2 and J usage is TRBJ2-5, with a weak D call TRBD1 (5 bases). The CDR3 has 15 amino acids. Deletions cut 2 bases from V and 1 base from J, with 11 bases between. CDR1 and CDR2 (germline): SGHTA, FQGNSA. The CDR3 loop is CASSLRGDRQETQYF. The CDR3 DNA sequence: TGTGCCAGCAGCTTAAGGGGCGACCGCCAAGAGACCCAGTACTTC.

The chain employs TRBV7-8 and TRBJ2-3; 8 bases agree with TRBD2. The J segment lost 5 bases and the V segment lost 5 bases, leaving 9 bases of the junction unmatched. This CDR3 comprises 15 residues. Germline loops: CDR1 SGHVS, CDR2 FQNEAQ. CDR3 amino acids: CASSPGRAPRDTQYF. CDR3 coding DNA: TGTGCCAGCAGCCCCGGGAGGGCGCCCAGAGATACGCAGTATTTT.

This clone was recorded only once. The gene calls are TRBV19 and TRBJ1-6; 7 bases align to TRBD1. Unmatched junction bases numbered 15, after V lost 7 bases and J lost 0 bases. The CDR3 extends over 19 amino acids. Germline CDR1 reads LNHDA; CDR2 reads SQIVND (reference sequence). The CDR3 bases are TGTGCCAGTACCAACGGACAGGTGGGAGTTAGCTCCTATAATTCACCCCTCCACTTT. Translated: CASTNGQVGVSSYNSPLHF.

The CDR3: CASSQGVPSGSSYNEQFF. The CDR3 DNA reads as TGTGCCAGCAGCCAAGGGGTGCCTAGCGGGAGTTCCTACAATGAGCAGTTCTTC. The genes are TRBV4-2 and TRBJ2-1; 10 nucleotides align to TRBD2. Looked up from germline, CDR1 is LGHNA and CDR2 is YNFKEQ. This CDR3 is 18 amino acids long. The junction had 7 bases not matched to a gene; V was cut back by 1 base and J by 1 base.

This clone was found a few times. The V gene is TRBV28, the J gene TRBJ2-3, with 8 bases fitting TRBD2. The trim removed 3 bases at V and 4 bases at J, leaving 3 bases unmatched. The CDR3 covers 14 residues. Germline-derived CDR1 and CDR2 are MDHEN and SYDVKM. The CDR3 DNA sequence: TGTGCCAGCAGTTTCCCACTAGCGGCAGATACGCAGTATTTT. Encoded protein: CASSFPLAADTQYF.

This clone is a singleton in its sample. This sequence joins TRBV19 and TRBJ1-2, with D possibly matching TRBD1 (5 bases). The germline V and J ends were trimmed by 7 bases and 3 bases, with 12 bases remaining between them. There are 13 residues in the CDR3. Germline V CDR1 and CDR2: LNHDA, SQIVND (reference sequence). The DNA of the CDR3 is TGTGCCAGTAAACAGGTAGCGGACTATGGCTACACCTTC. This gives the protein CASKQVADYGYTF. The full variable domain, its missing parts supplied by reference TRBV19 and TRBJ1-2, is DGGITQSPKYLFRKEGQNVTLSCEQNLNHDAMYWYRQDPGQGLRLIYYSQIVNDFQKGDIAEGYSVSREKKESFPLTVTSAQKNPTAFYLCASKQVADYGYTFGSGTRLTVV.

V gene TRBV2 combines with J gene TRBJ2-5, with 8 bases that match TRBD1. Unmatched junction bases numbered 6, after V lost 2 bases and J lost 4 bases. Per the germline V gene, CDR1 is SNHLY and CDR2 is FYNNEI. This CDR3 comprises 15 residues. The CDR3 loop reads CASSESLQGGETQYF. The CDR3 nucleotides read TGTGCCAGCAGTGAATCTTTACAGGGGGGAGAGACCCAGTACTTC.

About this clone: Germline and junction disagree at one end, which may indicate a read error. J is TRBJ2-7 and V is TRBV4-3; TRBD2 matches 7 bases. This CDR3 has 16 amino acids. Looked up from germline, CDR1 is LGHNA and CDR2 is YSLEER. The CDR3 region has the DNA TGCGCCAGCAGCCAAGCTGAGAGCGGGGCTACCTACGAGCAGTGCTTC. The encoded protein is CASSQAESGATYEQCF.

In this sample, this clone turned up a few times. Other nucleotide sequences from this sample produce the same CDR3. The rearrangement links TRBV7-9 to TRBJ2-1, with D unresolved. V lost 5 bases, J lost 10 bases, and 6 bases lay in between. The germline CDR1 and CDR2 sequences are SEHNR and FQNEAQ (reference sequence). This CDR3 contains 10 residues. The CDR3 bases are TGTGCCAGCAGCCCGAGAGAGCAGTTCTTC. As protein: CASSPREQFF.

Only a few counts were recorded for this clone. V and J are TRBV11-2 and TRBJ1-2; D ambiguous. Trimming took 4 bases from V and 8 from J, leaving 14 bases between them. This CDR3 contains 13 residues. The germline V gene encodes CDR1 SGHAT and CDR2 FQNNGV. The CDR3 DNA reads as TGTGCCAGCAGCTCAACAACCTCCTCGGGCTACACCTTC. Translating gives CASSSTTSSGYTF.

The chain combines TRBV27 with TRBJ2-5; 10 positions match TRBD1. The length of the CDR3 is 20 residues. Trimming cost V 5 bases and J 0 bases; bases outside gene matches: 18. Germline V lookup: CDR1 MNHEY, CDR2 SMNVEV (reference sequence). The DNA for the CDR3 is TGTGCCAGCAGTCCCGGGACAGGGGCCGCACCCCTCCCGTACCAAGAGACCCAGTACTTC. Its translation is CASSPGTGAAPLPYQETQYF.

The chain uses TRBV30 and TRBJ2-3; 7 bases fit TRBD2. The germline V gene encodes CDR1 GTSNPN and CDR2 SVGIG (reference sequence). V was pared by 5 bases and J by 6 bases, with 11 bases of the junction left unmatched. The CDR3 covers 14 residues. As DNA, the CDR3 is TGTGCCTGGGGACTAGGGGCTCTCGGGGATACGCAGTATTTT. It codes for CAWGLGALGDTQYF.

This rearrangement joins TRBV6-6 to TRBJ1-5; 11 bases are a match to TRBD1. This CDR3 is 14 amino acids long. Trimming took 4 bases from V and 8 from J; bases not matched to a gene: 4. CDR1 is MNHNY and CDR2 is SVGAGI in the germline V gene (reference sequence). The CDR3 region has the DNA TGTGCCAGCAGTTGGACAGGGGGCCGGGAGCCCCAGCATTTT. This gives the protein CASSWTGGREPQHF.

The chain joins TRBV7-2 to TRBJ1-1, with D unresolved. This CDR3 comprises 13 residues. Germline CDR1 reads SGHTA; CDR2 reads FQGNSA. V was shortened by 3 bases and J by 1 base, with 6 bases between the two germline ends. The CDR3 DNA follows: TGTGCCAGCAGCTTCAAGAGGAACACTGAAGCTTTCTTT. Its translation: CASSFKRNTEAFF.

Only a few counts were recorded for this clone. The chain recombines TRBV29-1 with TRBJ2-5; TRBD2 aligns across 8 bases. The V gene's germline CDR1 is SQVTM and CDR2 ANQGSEA. The CDR3 has 13 residues. Trimming cost V 6 bases and J 4 bases; bases outside gene matches: 7. The CDR3 DNA reads TGCAGCGTCGGGGCGGGAGGTGGAGAGACCCAGTACTTC. As protein: CSVGAGGGETQYF.

The V and J genes are TRBV27 and TRBJ2-7, with unresolved D. The CDR3 totals 13 residues. Trimming pared 2 bases from V and 2 bases from J, leaving 7 bases between. Germline values: CDR1 MNHEY, CDR2 SMNVEV (reference sequence). This chain's CDR3 is CASSLAATYEQYF. The CDR3 DNA sequence: TGTGCCAGCAGTTTAGCGGCTACCTACGAGCAGTACTTC.

This sequence joins TRBV7-9 and TRBJ2-7, with D possibly TRBD2 on 6 matching bases. The germline V and J ends were trimmed by 10 bases and 2 bases, with 15 bases remaining between them. The CDR3 contains 13 residues. Germline CDR1 is SEHNR and CDR2 is FQNEAQ (reference sequence). CDR3 sequence reads: CATFSAGTYEQYF. The CDR3 DNA sequence: TGTGCCACTTTTTCGGCGGGAACCTACGAGCAGTACTTC. The full variable domain, its missing parts supplied by reference TRBV7-9 and TRBJ2-7, is DTGVSQNPRHKITKRGQNVTFRCDPISEHNRLYWYRQTLGQGPEFLTYFQNEAQLEKSRLLSDRFSAERPKGSFSTLEIQRTEQGDSAMYLCATFSAGTYEQYFGPGTRLTVT.

The genes are TRBV28 and TRBJ2-7; TRBD2 aligns across 12 bases. J gave up 5 bases and V 3 bases, and 2 bases lay outside the gene matches. This CDR3 is built from 14 residues. CDR1 is MDHEN and CDR2 is SYDVKM in the germline V gene. CDR3 loop: CASSLGLAGHEQYF. CDR3 nucleotides: TGTGCCAGCAGTTTGGGACTAGCGGGCCACGAGCAGTACTTC.

The gene calls are TRBV4-1 and TRBJ2-1, with 7 bases aligning to TRBD2. The germline V gene has CDR1 MGHRA and CDR2 YSYEKL. V trimming: 1 base; J trimming: 8 bases; junction bases outside the gene matches: 5. CDR3 size: 14 residues. The CDR3: CASSQGGGSDEQFF. CDR3 nucleotide sequence: TGCGCCAGCAGCCAAGGGGGAGGGTCGGATGAGCAGTTCTTC.

CDR3: CASSLNTRTEQYF. The CDR3 nucleotides read TGCGCCAGCAGCTTAAATACCCGGACAGAGCAGTACTTC. The chain uses TRBV5-1 and TRBJ2-7; perhaps TRBD1 as D (5 bases). CDR1 SGHRS and CDR2 YFSETQ come from the germline V gene. Trimming removed 2 bases at V and 7 bases at J, with 13 bases between. The length of the CDR3 is 13 residues.

The genes are TRBV11-2 and TRBJ1-6; 9 bases are a match to TRBD1. Germline loops: CDR1 SGHAT, CDR2 FQNNGV. The CDR3 has 14 residues. The V gene end was trimmed by 5 bases and the J gene end by 7 bases; junction bases not matched to a gene: 3. The CDR3, as DNA: TGTGCCAGCAGCCTGACAGGGGGGAATTCACCCCTCCACTTT. Translating gives CASSLTGGNSPLHF.